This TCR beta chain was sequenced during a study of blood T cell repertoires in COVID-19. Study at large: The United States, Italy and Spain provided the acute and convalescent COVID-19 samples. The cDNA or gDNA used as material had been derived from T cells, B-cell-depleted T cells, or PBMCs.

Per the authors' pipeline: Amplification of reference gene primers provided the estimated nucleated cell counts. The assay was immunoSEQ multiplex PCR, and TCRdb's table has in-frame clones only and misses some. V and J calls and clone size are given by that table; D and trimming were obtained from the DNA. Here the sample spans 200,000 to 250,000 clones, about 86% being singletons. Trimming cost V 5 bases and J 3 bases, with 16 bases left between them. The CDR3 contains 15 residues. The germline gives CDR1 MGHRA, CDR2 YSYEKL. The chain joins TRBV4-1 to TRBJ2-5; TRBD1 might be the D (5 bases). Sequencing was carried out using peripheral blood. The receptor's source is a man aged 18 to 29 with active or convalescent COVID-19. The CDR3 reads CASSSDGQGEETQYF. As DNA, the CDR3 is TGCGCCAGCAGCTCAGACGGTCAAGGGGAAGAGACCCAGTACTTC.